The 17 T cell receptor beta chains presented below share a single source sample, sequenced in a study of tumor and adjacent non-tumor tissue in lung cancer. The template was RNA from unsorted bulk tissue. Three rounds of nested PCR, following a modified ARM-PCR protocol, produced the TCRbeta library. From the multiplex PCR reads, TCRdb called clonotypes with MiXCR, one entry per CDR3 protein. Of under 150,000 distinct CDR3 sequences listed, 66% are singletons. The sample taken for sequencing was lung tumor tissue. These TCRs come from a man aged 55 to 70 with small cell lung cancer.

The rearrangement links TRBV5-4 to TRBJ2-3; TRBD2 matches 7 bases. V was clipped by 6 bases and J by 1 base; unmatched bases: 8. Germline-derived CDR1 and CDR2 are SGHNT and YYREEE (reference sequence). The CDR3 extends over 15 amino acids. The CDR3 loop reads CASNDPSGGTDTQYF. The CDR3 nucleotides read TGTGCCAGCAACGACCCTAGCGGAGGCACAGATACGCAGTATTTT. The variable domain in full, completed from reference TRBV5-4 and TRBJ2-3, reads ETGVTQSPTHLIKTRGQQVTLRCSSQSGHNTVSWYQQALGQGPQFIFQYYREEENGRGNFPPRFSGLQFPNYSSELNVNALELDDSALYLCASNDPSGGTDTQYFGPGTRLTVL.

As to this clonotype: The junction and the germline gene differ at one end; a read error may be behind it. This chain connects TRBV11-2 to TRBJ2-1; TRBD2 matches at 12 bases. Looked up from germline, CDR1 is SGHAT and CDR2 is FQNNGV. The CDR3 consists of 17 residues. CDR3 coding DNA: TGTGCCAGCAGCTCACGGACTAGCGGGACCTCGGGGTATGAGCAGTTATTC. It yields the protein CASSSRTSGTSGYEQLF.

To note about this clonotype: A read error is likely, as this CDR3 ends without the conserved phenylalanine or tryptophan. CDR3: CASSLVRGRETQYV. Here the CDR3 DNA reads TGTGCTAGCAGTTTAGTGCGGGGTAGAGAGACCCAGTACGTC. The V gene is TRBV11-2, the J gene TRBJ2-5; maybe TRBD2 (6 bases). This CDR3 spans 14 amino acids. The germline CDR1 and CDR2 sequences are SGHAT and FQNNGV.

This clonotype was seen only once. Since a much larger clone is just one base distant, this may be a read error. In nucleotides, the CDR3 is TGTGCCAGCAGTTTTCTGGCGGGACCTGCTGGGGTCAACGTCCTGACTTTC. This gives the protein CASSFLAGPAGVNVLTF. This chain links TRBV6-2 or TRBV6-3 with TRBJ2-6; the D gene is possibly TRBD2 (6 bases). The V gene's germline CDR1 is MNHEY and CDR2 SVGEGT. The CDR3 totals 17 residues.

This chain connects TRBV6-1 to TRBJ1-1; D not certain. Germline assignment: CDR1 MNHNS and CDR2 SASEGT. Trimming removed 7 bases from V and 1 base from J, with 10 bases in between. This CDR3 is 13 amino acids long. DNA for the CDR3: TGTGCCAGCATTGGAGGGCAGAACACTGAAGCTTTCTTT. It is translated as CASIGGQNTEAFF.

In this sample, this clonotype turned up many times. The chain joins TRBV4-1 to TRBJ2-3, with 9 bases that match TRBD2. The CDR3 covers 16 residues. Germline-derived CDR1 and CDR2 are MGHRA and YSYEKL. V trimming: 0 bases; J trimming: 4 bases; junction bases outside the gene matches: 5. CDR3 DNA: TGCGCCAGCAGCCAAGAGGGACTAGCAGCCCCAGATACGCAGTATTTT. Translation gives CASSQEGLAAPDTQYF.

This clonotype was seen more than once but under ten times. V is TRBV6-5 and J is TRBJ2-1; maybe TRBD2 (6 bases). CDR1 and CDR2 from the germline V gene are MNHEY and SVGAGI. V lost 5 bases to trimming and J lost 16 bases, with 30 bases between them. The CDR3 spans 16 residues. CDR3 region: CASSIPGRSGLNVQFF. CDR3 nucleotide sequence: TGTGCCAGCAGTATTCCAGGGAGGTCGGGGCTCAATGTGCAATTCTTC.

Note on this clonotype: The junction does not match germline at one end; this may be a read error. The chain joins TRBV6-2 or TRBV6-3 to TRBJ2-7; TRBD2 matches at 8 bases. The CDR3 is 13 residues long. Per the germline V gene, CDR1 is MNHEY and CDR2 is SVGEGT. This CDR3 reads CASSNGGGYGQYF. Here the CDR3 DNA reads TGTGCCAGCAGCAACGGGGGGGGCTACGGGCAGTACTTC.

This clonotype turned up a few times. V usage is TRBV2 and J usage is TRBJ2-1; TRBD2 aligns across 9 bases. This CDR3 contains 15 residues. V was pared by 4 bases and J by 6 bases, with 7 bases of the junction left unmatched. Per the germline V gene, CDR1 is SNHLY and CDR2 is FYNNEI. As DNA, the CDR3 is TGTGCCAGCAGTGGGGGACTAGCTTCTATCAATGAGCAGTTCTTC. Protein sequence: CASSGGLASINEQFF.

This clonotype was detected many times. The rearrangement links TRBV7-3 to TRBJ2-2, with D unclear. Germline values: CDR1 SGHTA, CDR2 FQGTGA. This CDR3 is 13 amino acids long. V dropped 4 bases and J dropped 4 bases, with 7 bases sitting between them. This chain's CDR3 is CASSSLSTGELFF. The CDR3 nucleotides read TGTGCCAGCAGCTCACTTAGCACCGGGGAGCTGTTTTTT. Using reference TRBV7-3 and TRBJ2-2 for the parts outside the CDR3, the full variable domain is GAGVSQTPSNKVTEKGKYVELRCDPISGHTALYWYRQSLGQGPEFLIYFQGTGAADDSGLPNDRFFAVRPEGSVSTLKIQRTERGDSAVYLCASSSLSTGELFFGEGSRLTVL.

This clonotype was detected once. Just one base apart from a much larger clone, this may be a read error. V gene TRBV29-1 combines with J gene TRBJ1-5; TRBD1 might be the D (6 bases). The CDR3 sequence is 13 residues long. Germline CDR1 is SQVTM and CDR2 is ANQGSEA. The CDR3 loop is CSTRQDHNQSQHF. CDR3 DNA sequence: TGCAGCACCCGACAGGACCACAATCAGTCCCAGCATTTT.

The chain carries TRBV4-1 and TRBJ2-2; 9 bases agree with TRBD2. Germline trimming cut 4 bases from V and 7 bases from J; bases unmatched to any gene: 10. CDR1 and CDR2 (germline): MGHRA, YSYEKL. This CDR3 has 16 amino acids. The CDR3 bases are TGCGCCAGCAGCCTTTATACTAGCGGGTATTGCGGGGAGCTGTTTTTT. It specifies CASSLYTSGYCGELFF.

Of note for this clonotype: A read error may produce the germline difference seen at one junction end. The genes are TRBV11-2 and TRBJ1-1, with D unresolved. From germline, CDR1 is SGHAT and CDR2 FQNNGV. CDR3 length: 16 amino acids. The CDR3 DNA reads as TGTGCCAGCATCTTATTTACCGAGACATGGAACACTGAAGCTTTCTTT. It yields the protein CASILFTETWNTEAFF.

On this clonotype itself: This may come from a read error, since a much larger clone is one base off. This sequence joins TRBV12-3 or TRBV12-4 and TRBJ1-5, with no clear D. This CDR3 is built from 13 residues. V lost 6 bases to trimming and J lost 3 bases, with 9 bases between them. CDR3 coding DNA: TGTGCCAGCAGACGGAATGACAATCAGCCCCAGCATTTT. Translation: CASRRNDNQPQHF.

Remarks on this clonotype: Possible read error: a much larger clone is one base away. The chain carries TRBV5-4 and TRBJ1-1; no firm D call. This CDR3 spans 14 amino acids. Germline loops: CDR1 SGHNT, CDR2 YYREEE (reference sequence). V lost 4 bases and J lost 0, with 10 bases in between. Written as DNA, the CDR3 is TGTGCCAGCAGCCCCCGGACGGTGAACACTGAAGCTTTCTTT. This encodes CASSPRTVNTEAFF.

About this clonotype: The junction departs from germline at one end; a sequencing error may be responsible. The chain carries TRBV4-2 and TRBJ1-1, with 7 bases identical to TRBD1. Germline assignment: CDR1 LGHNA and CDR2 YNFKEQ. The CDR3 runs to 17 residues. This CDR3 reads CASSQDGRGRVGTVAFF. CDR3 nucleotides: TGTGCCAGTAGCCAAGATGGTAGGGGGCGAGTAGGGACTGTAGCTTTCTTT.

Turning to this clonotype: The junction shows a germline mismatch at one end, possibly a read error. The chain joins TRBV6-6 to TRBJ2-1, with 10 nucleotides matching TRBD1. This CDR3 spans 15 amino acids. CDR1 and CDR2 (germline): MNHNY, SVGAGI (reference sequence). The CDR3 nucleotides are TGTGCCAGCAGATTTGGACAGGGGGTTGGAAATGAGCAATTCTTC. This encodes CASRFGQGVGNEQFF.